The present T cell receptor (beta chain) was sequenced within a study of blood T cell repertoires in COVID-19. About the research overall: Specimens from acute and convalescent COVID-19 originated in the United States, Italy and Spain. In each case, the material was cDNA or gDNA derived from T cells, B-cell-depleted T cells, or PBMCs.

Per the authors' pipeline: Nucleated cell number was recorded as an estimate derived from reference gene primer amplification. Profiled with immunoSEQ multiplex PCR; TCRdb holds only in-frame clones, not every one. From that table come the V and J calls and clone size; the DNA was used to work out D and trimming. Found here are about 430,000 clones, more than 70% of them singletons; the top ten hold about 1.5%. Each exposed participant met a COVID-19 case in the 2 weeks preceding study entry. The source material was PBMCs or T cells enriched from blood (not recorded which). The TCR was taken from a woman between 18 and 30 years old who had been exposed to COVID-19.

The CDR3 DNA follows: TGTGCCAGCAGTTTATTCCCAGCGGGAGGGTACAATGAGCAGTTCTTC. Protein product: CASSLFPAGGYNEQFF. The chain combines TRBV27 with TRBJ2-1; 10 nucleotides match TRBD2. The CDR3 totals 16 residues. The ends lost 1 base at V and 4 bases at J; junction bases unmatched: 4. Looked up from germline, CDR1 is MNHEY and CDR2 is SMNVEV (reference sequence).